The 3 T cell receptor beta chains listed next were all sequenced from one sample in a study of cytomegalovirus exposure and HLA in healthy donors (dated by TCRdb to the late 2010s). The library was prepared using the immunoSEQ multiplex PCR assay. A mixture of 60 forward primers for TCR Vbeta segments and 13 reverse primers for TCR Jbeta segments was used in the multiplex PCR. This immuneACCESS table, as held by TCRdb, lists in-frame sequences with V and J called but not all clones. Of the missing ones, under half trace to an unresolved V gene in checked studies; the others have no known cause. A total of around 170,000 clones appear in this sample, approximately 71% of them only once. The top ten clonotypes cover 1.5% of the sample. The material sequenced was PBMCs. Receptor source: a girl between 10 and 17 years old in good health and CMV-seronegative.

This clone was recorded a few times. The rearrangement joins TRBV6-4 to TRBJ2-3; the match to TRBD2 covers 10 bases. Per germline, CDR1 MRHNA and CDR2 SNTAGT. This CDR3 is 14 amino acids long. Trimming at V came to 6 bases and at J to 6 bases, leaving 6 bases not matched to a gene. The CDR3 reads CASRAGGPEDTQYF. CDR3 bases: TGTGCCAGCAGAGCGGGGGGGCCAGAGGATACGCAGTATTTT.

The chain recombines TRBV10-2 with TRBJ2-7; D not resolved. V gave up 8 bases and J gave up 2 bases, with 22 bases separating them. CDR3 size: 16 residues. The germline V gene encodes CDR1 WSHSY and CDR2 SAAADI. The CDR3 protein is CASGQGAVPTPYEQYF. The CDR3 nucleotides read TGCGCCAGCGGTCAAGGAGCCGTGCCAACGCCCTACGAGCAGTACTTC.

This clone was observed a few times. The chain links TRBV2 to TRBJ2-7, with a weak D call TRBD1 (6 bases). CDR3 size: 15 residues. CDR1 and CDR2 from the germline V gene are SNHLY and FYNNEI. The V and J ends lost 4 bases and 0 bases respectively, with 13 bases between them. The CDR3 is CASSGAGTYSYEQYF. In nucleotides, the CDR3 is TGTGCCAGCAGTGGCGCCGGGACATACTCCTACGAGCAGTACTTC.